This T cell receptor (beta chain) was profiled in a study of cytomegalovirus exposure and HLA in healthy donors. Study-wide results and caveats: Some TCR beta chains (roughly 150 of them) were listed as cytomegalovirus-associated. Accounts indicate the classifier identified cytomegalovirus status with strong specificity and sensitivity. Within the approximately 130 validation repertoires, first-cohort TCR clusters tended to co-occur, according to a later analysis.

Of note for this clone: Its antigen remains unidentified.

Assay used: immunoSEQ multiplex PCR; TCRdb lists only in-frame clones, some missing. The data show 130,000 to 150,000 clones, around 88% seen once. The ends lost 5 bases at V and 0 bases at J; junction bases unmatched: 7. CDR3 size: 17 residues. In germline, CDR1 is MDHEN, CDR2 SYDVKM. The sample consisted of PBMCs. This chain links TRBV28 with TRBJ2-7; 13 bases line up with TRBD2. The sequence was collected from a woman under 30 in good health and CMV-seropositive. The CDR3 region is CASSQWTSGSLSYEQYF. CDR3 bases: TGTGCCAGCAGTCAATGGACTAGCGGGAGCCTCTCCTACGAGCAGTACTTC. Full variable domain (missing parts from reference TRBV28 and TRBJ2-7): DVKVTQSSRYLVKRTGEKVFLECVQDMDHENMFWYRQDPGLGLRLIYFSYDVKMKEKGDIPEGYSVSREKKERFSLILESASTNQTSMYLCASSQWTSGSLSYEQYFGPGTRLTVT.